A selection of T cell receptor beta chains follows, all from one sample in a study of regulatory T cells in long-lasting Graves disease. One entry per CDR3 protein results from TCRdb running MiXCR on the multiplex PCR reads. The profile shows about 290,000 distinct CDR3 sequences, 20% to 25% of them singletons. This sample comprised peripheral blood mononuclear cells (PBMCs), obtained when the disease was refractory, from a patient treated with antithyroid drugs. The receptors derive from a female donor with Graves disease. The CDR3 runs from the conserved cysteine through the conserved F or W. Fields, in order: clone size, V gene, J gene, D gene, CDR3 DNA, CDR3 protein. A D gene is named only where the DNA matches it firmly. Clone size is given for some rows only: seen once, a few or many times, or a class if the clone is expanded.

size: -; V: TRBV10-3; J: TRBJ2-3; D: -; DNA: TGTGCCATCAGCGGCCCTAGCACAGATACGCAGTATTTT; CDR3: CAISGPSTDTQYF
size: few; V: TRBV20-1; J: TRBJ1-1; D: TRBD1; DNA: TGCAGTGCATGGACAGGCCTACCTATGAACACTGAAGCTTTCTTT; CDR3: CSAWTGLPMNTEAFF
size: -; V: TRBV6-5; J: TRBJ2-7; D: -; DNA: TGTGCCAGCAGTTACTCGAATTCGCCGACAGTAGGCTCCTACGAGCAGTACTTC; CDR3: CASSYSNSPTVGSYEQYF
size: many; V: TRBV6-2/TRBV6-3; J: TRBJ2-7; D: -; DNA: TGTGCCAGCAGCGCCAGCTCCTACGAGCAGTACTTC; CDR3: CASSASSYEQYF
size: many; V: TRBV12-3/TRBV12-4; J: TRBJ1-1; D: TRBD1; DNA: TGTGCCAGCAGTTTTGGGACAGGTCCGAACACTGAAGCTTTCTTT; CDR3: CASSFGTGPNTEAFF
size: -; V: TRBV11-2; J: TRBJ2-1; D: -; DNA: TGTGCCAGCAGCTTAGGGGGGAGATCGGTTTTTGAGCAGTTCTTC; CDR3: CASSLGGRSVFEQFF
size: -; V: TRBV3-1; J: TRBJ2-7; D: TRBD2; DNA: TGTGCCAGCAGCCAAGGTCTAGCGGACATTAGCTCCTACGAGCAGTACTTC; CDR3: CASSQGLADISSYEQYF
size: -; V: TRBV29-1; J: TRBJ2-2; D: TRBD1; DNA: TGCAGCGTCAGGGGGACCTACACCGGGGAGCTGTTTTTT; CDR3: CSVRGTYTGELFF
size: -; V: TRBV5-1; J: TRBJ2-5; D: -; DNA: TGCGCCAGCAGCTTGAGAGTACAAGAGACCCAGTACTTC; CDR3: CASSLRVQETQYF
size: many; V: TRBV24-1; J: TRBJ2-7; D: TRBD1; DNA: TGTGCCACCAGGCACCCCGGGACAGCCTTATACGAGCAGTACTTC; CDR3: CATRHPGTALYEQYF
size: many; V: TRBV2; J: TRBJ1-4; D: -; DNA: TGTGCCAGCAGTGACCAGGGCCAACGACCAGAAAAACTGTTTTTT; CDR3: CASSDQGQRPEKLFF
size: -; V: TRBV7-2; J: TRBJ2-1; D: TRBD1; DNA: TGTGCCAGCAGCCTCGGACAGGTCGGCAACGAGCAGTTCTTC; CDR3: CASSLGQVGNEQFF
size: once; V: TRBV5-6; J: TRBJ2-7; D: -; DNA: TGTGCCAGCAGCTTGCCGGCGGACCGGAGGCAGTACTTC; CDR3: CASSLPADRRQYF
size: many; V: TRBV12-3/TRBV12-4; J: TRBJ2-6; D: -; DNA: TGTGCCAGCAGCTCTGGGGCCAACGTCCTGACTTTC; CDR3: CASSSGANVLTF
size: -; V: TRBV7-2; J: TRBJ1-2; D: -; DNA: TGTGCCAGCGGGGCAGAAGGTCGGGGAGGCTACACCTTC; CDR3: CASGAEGRGGYTF
size: many; V: TRBV20-1; J: TRBJ2-4; D: TRBD1; DNA: TGCAGTGCTCCCAAATTCGACAGGGTGGGACAGTACTTC; CDR3: CSAPKFDRVGQYF
size: few; V: TRBV7-9; J: TRBJ1-4; D: -; DNA: TGTGCCAGCAGCTTCTCAGGGTATGAAAAACTGTTTTTT; CDR3: CASSFSGYEKLFF
size: -; V: TRBV19; J: TRBJ2-7; D: -; DNA: TGTGCCAGTAGCTTTCGTGGGGGTCAACTGAACGAGCAGTACTTC; CDR3: CASSFRGGQLNEQYF
size: -; V: TRBV18; J: TRBJ2-5; D: -; DNA: TGTGCCAGCTCAGGCCCCGATCAAGAGACCCAGTACTTC; CDR3: CASSGPDQETQYF
size: -; V: TRBV12-3/TRBV12-4; J: TRBJ2-7; D: TRBD2; DNA: TGTGCCAGCAGCGCCCGGGGGGGGCAACACGAGCAGTACTTC; CDR3: CASSARGGQHEQYF
size: few; V: TRBV7-9; J: TRBJ1-6; D: TRBD1; DNA: TGTGCGATCGACGGGACAGAACAAAATTCACCCCTCCACTTT; CDR3: CAIDGTEQNSPLHF
size: -; V: TRBV19; J: TRBJ1-1; D: -; DNA: TGTGCCAGTAGGACAGGACCGAACACTGAAGCTTTCTTT; CDR3: CASRTGPNTEAFF
size: many; V: TRBV12-3/TRBV12-4; J: TRBJ1-2; D: -; DNA: TGTGCCAGCAGTTTAGCGGATTCTAACTATGGCTACACCTTC; CDR3: CASSLADSNYGYTF
size: -; V: TRBV6-1; J: TRBJ1-2; D: TRBD1; DNA: TGTGCCAGCAAAACTCAGACAGGGGACTATGGCTACACCTTC; CDR3: CASKTQTGDYGYTF
size: -; V: TRBV20-1; J: TRBJ2-3; D: -; DNA: TGCAGTGGCCTCATGGACACCTTGAACACAGATACGCAGTATTTT; CDR3: CSGLMDTLNTDTQYF
size: many; V: TRBV2; J: TRBJ1-1; D: -; DNA: TGTGCCAGCAGTGAAGTCGGGAGGAACACTGAAGCTTTCTTT; CDR3: CASSEVGRNTEAFF